The 10 T cell receptor beta chains below were found in one sample sequenced in a study of cytomegalovirus exposure and HLA in healthy donors. Primers for the PCR totalled 60 Vbeta and 13 Jbeta. Here immunoSEQ multiplex PCR was the method, and the copy in TCRdb shows in-frame clones only, minus some. The table lists about 140,000 clones, 75% to 85% of them singletons. The sequencing input was PBMCs. The receptors here all came from a woman younger than 30 in good health and CMV-seropositive.

The chain is built from TRBV9 and TRBJ1-1; tentatively, D is TRBD1 (5 bases). With 6 bases removed from V and 0 bases from J, the gap between germline ends came to 9 bases. CDR1 and CDR2 from the germline V gene are SGDLS and YYNGEE. The CDR3 spans 13 residues. The CDR3 protein is CASKGGVNTEAFF. As DNA, the CDR3 is TGTGCCAGCAAGGGAGGGGTGAACACTGAAGCTTTCTTT.

The genes are TRBV2 and TRBJ2-7; D is possibly TRBD2 (6 bases). V lost 6 bases, J lost 5 bases, and 14 bases lay in between. The CDR3 is 13 amino acids. CDR1 and CDR2 (germline): SNHLY, FYNNEI. CDR3 sequence reads: CASRNSPGDEQYF. The DNA for the CDR3 is TGTGCCAGCAGAAATAGCCCGGGGGACGAGCAGTACTTC.

This sequence joins TRBV6-5 and TRBJ2-3; 7 bases are shared with TRBD1. The germline V gene has CDR1 MNHEY and CDR2 SVGAGI. The CDR3 has 15 amino acids. Trimming removed 5 bases from V and 1 base from J; junction bases left unmatched: 6. CDR3 nucleotides: TGTGCCAGCAGTCGGGCGACAGGGCGCACAGATACGCAGTATTTT. Residues: CASSRATGRTDTQYF.

In this sample, this clone turned up once. The chain recombines TRBV7-9 with TRBJ2-1; perhaps TRBD2 as D (7 bases). CDR1 is SEHNR and CDR2 is FQNEAQ in the germline V gene (reference sequence). Trimming shortened V by 3 bases and J by 8 bases, and 23 bases separated the two germline ends. The CDR3 contains 17 residues. CDR3 DNA sequence: TGTGCCAGCAGCTTGGGAGGGACCCAACAGGGTGGTTATGAGCAGTTCTTC. Amino acid sequence: CASSLGGTQQGGYEQFF.

The V gene is TRBV5-4, the J gene TRBJ2-2; D remains ambiguous. CDR1 and CDR2 from the germline V gene are SGHNT and YYREEE (reference sequence). V was pared by 3 bases and J by 5 bases, with 17 bases between. The CDR3 has 16 amino acids. CDR3 nucleotides: TGTGCCAGCAGCTCCCCTAGGAGCCAGATAACCGGGGAGCTGTTTTTT. Translating it yields CASSSPRSQITGELFF. The entire variable domain, with the rest obtained from reference TRBV5-4 and TRBJ2-2, is as follows: ETGVTQSPTHLIKTRGQQVTLRCSSQSGHNTVSWYQQALGQGPQFIFQYYREEENGRGNFPPRFSGLQFPNYSSELNVNALELDDSALYLCASSSPRSQITGELFFGEGSRLTVL.

For the CDR3, the DNA is TGTGCCAGCAGTCCTCGACTAGACGAACTACGCGAGCAGTACTTC. It translates to CASSPRLDELREQYF. The chain recombines TRBV28 with TRBJ2-7; the D gene is possibly TRBD2 (6 bases). The germline V gene encodes CDR1 MDHEN and CDR2 SYDVKM. This CDR3 contains 15 residues. Trimming stripped 5 bases from V and 6 bases from J, with 20 bases between.

V and J are TRBV7-9 and TRBJ2-3, with a possible D match to TRBD1 (5 bases). Germline-derived CDR1 and CDR2 are SEHNR and FQNEAQ (reference sequence). V lost 5 bases to trimming and J lost 2 bases, with 23 bases between them. This CDR3 is 18 amino acids long. CDR3 residues: CASSPTMKGLVPTDTQYF. The CDR3 nucleotides are TGTGCCAGCAGCCCGACCATGAAGGGGCTAGTCCCCACAGATACGCAGTATTTT.

As to this clone: Additional DNA sequences in this sample encode the identical CDR3. The CDR3 loop is CASSPTGDYGYTF. The CDR3, as DNA: TGTGCCAGCAGTCCGACAGGGGACTATGGCTACACCTTC. This rearrangement joins TRBV6-6 to TRBJ1-2; 8 bases are shared with TRBD1. The germline V gene has CDR1 MNHNY and CDR2 SVGAGI (reference sequence). The trim removed 5 bases at V and 3 bases at J, leaving 2 bases unmatched. CDR3 size: 13 residues.

This clone showed up just once. The genes are TRBV28 and TRBJ1-5; 9 bases match TRBD1. Germline CDR1 and CDR2: MDHEN and SYDVKM. J gave up 4 bases and V 6 bases, and 4 bases lay outside the gene matches. This CDR3 is built from 14 residues. The CDR3 DNA is TGTGCCAGCAGGGGACAGGGAGGAAATCAGCCCCAGCATTTT. It is translated as CASRGQGGNQPQHF.

This chain connects TRBV7-9 to TRBJ2-3; D is possibly TRBD2 (7 bases). V dropped 6 bases and J dropped 1 base, with 14 bases sitting between them. CDR3 size: 15 residues. Looked up from germline, CDR1 is SEHNR and CDR2 is FQNEAQ (reference sequence). CDR3 sequence reads: CASRPRGRGTDTQYF. The CDR3 nucleotides are TGTGCCAGCAGGCCGCGGGGGCGAGGCACAGATACGCAGTATTTT. Together with reference TRBV7-9 and TRBJ2-3, the CDR3 gives the full variable domain: DTGVSQNPRHKITKRGQNVTFRCDPISEHNRLYWYRQTLGQGPEFLTYFQNEAQLEKSRLLSDRFSAERPKGSFSTLEIQRTEQGDSAMYLCASRPRGRGTDTQYFGPGTRLTVL.